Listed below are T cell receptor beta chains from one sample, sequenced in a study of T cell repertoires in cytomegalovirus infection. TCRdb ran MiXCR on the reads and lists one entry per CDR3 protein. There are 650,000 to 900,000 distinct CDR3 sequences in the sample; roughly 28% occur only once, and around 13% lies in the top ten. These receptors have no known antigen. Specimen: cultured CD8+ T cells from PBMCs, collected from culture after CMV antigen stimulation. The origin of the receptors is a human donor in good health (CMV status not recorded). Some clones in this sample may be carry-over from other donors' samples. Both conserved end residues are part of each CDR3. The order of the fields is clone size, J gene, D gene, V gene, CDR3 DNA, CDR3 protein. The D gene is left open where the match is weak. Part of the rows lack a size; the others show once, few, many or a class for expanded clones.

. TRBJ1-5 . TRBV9 TGTGCCAGCAGCGTACCCCTGGACCCCACGGAAAGCAATCAGCCCCAGCATTTT CASSVPLDPTESNQPQHF
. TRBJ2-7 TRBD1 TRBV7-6 TGTGCCAGCAGCTTATCCCGGGGACAGGAGCAGTACTTC CASSLSRGQEQYF
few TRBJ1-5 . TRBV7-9 TGTGCCAGCAGCGCTAAGGGTTGGGATAGCAATCAGCCCCAGCATTTT CASSAKGWDSNQPQHF
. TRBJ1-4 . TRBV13 TGTGCCAGCAGCTCGGCAGACGGAGTAGCAACTAATGAAAAACTGTTTTTT CASSSADGVATNEKLFF
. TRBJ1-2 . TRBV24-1 TGTGCCACCAGTGATTCCCGACAGATCCCTTTGAGGGGCTACACCTTC CATSDSRQIPLRGYTF
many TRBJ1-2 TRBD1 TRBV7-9 TGTGCCAGCAGCTTAACAGGGGGCGATGGCTACACCTTC CASSLTGGDGYTF
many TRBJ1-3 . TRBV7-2 TGTGCCAGCAGCTTAGTATCTGGGCCCTCTGGAAACACCATATATTTT CASSLVSGPSGNTIYF
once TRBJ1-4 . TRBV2 TGTGCCAGCCTAATCGAGGGAGGGGGAAATGAAAAACTGTTTTTT CASLIEGGGNEKLFF
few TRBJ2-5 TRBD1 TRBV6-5 TGTGCCAGCAGTTACCCAGGCACAGGGGGGAACCAAGAGACCCAGTACTTC CASSYPGTGGNQETQYF
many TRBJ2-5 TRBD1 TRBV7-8 TGTGCCAGCAGCTTTGGGACAGGGGGCGGTTATACCCAGTACTTC CASSFGTGGGYTQYF
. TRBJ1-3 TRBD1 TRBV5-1 TGCGCCAGCAGCTTGGATCCGGACAGGTTGGGAAACACCATATATTTT CASSLDPDRLGNTIYF
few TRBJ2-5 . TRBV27 TGTGCCAGCAGTACTCGGGGGATCCGGGAGACCCAGTACTTC CASSTRGIRETQYF
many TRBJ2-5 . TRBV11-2 TGTGCCAGCAGCTTATCGCTTGGGGAGACCCAGTACTTC CASSLSLGETQYF
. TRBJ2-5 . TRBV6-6 TGTGCCAGCAGTGACCCCGGACACATCCTTCAAGAGACCCAGTACTTC CASSDPGHILQETQYF
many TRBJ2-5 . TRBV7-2 TGTGCCAGCAGCTTAATGGAATATGGCCAGGACACTATTCTTCAAGAGACCCAGTACTTC CASSLMEYGQDTILQETQYF
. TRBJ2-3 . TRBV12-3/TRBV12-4 TGTGCCAGCAGCCCAGAAGTCGGGGTTATGACAGATACGCAGTATTTT CASSPEVGVMTDTQYF
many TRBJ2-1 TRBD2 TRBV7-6 TGTGCCAGCAGCCCCGCGGGGGGCGGGGACTACAATGAGCAGTTCTTC CASSPAGGGDYNEQFF
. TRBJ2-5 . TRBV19 TGTGCCAGTGGATCGGGACCGCTCCTGTACCAAGAGACCCAGTACTTC CASGSGPLLYQETQYF
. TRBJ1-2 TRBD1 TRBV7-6 TGTGCCAGCAGCCCGGGACAGCCGACCTATGGCTACACCTTC CASSPGQPTYGYTF
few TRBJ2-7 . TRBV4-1 TGCGCCAGCAGCCAAGAAAGTCTGTTCGGGGTCTCCTACGAGCAGTACTTC CASSQESLFGVSYEQYF
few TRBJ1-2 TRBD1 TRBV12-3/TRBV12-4 TGTGCCAGCAGTGCGACAGGGGTGGGCTATGGCTACACCTTC CASSATGVGYGYTF
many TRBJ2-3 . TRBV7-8 TGTGCCAGCAGCGGTCCGGGGGGCACAGATACGCAGTATTTT CASSGPGGTDTQYF
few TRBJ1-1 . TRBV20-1 TGCAGTGCCGGTAGGGACCCCAACACTGAAGCTTTCTTT CSAGRDPNTEAFF
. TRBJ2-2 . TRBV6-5 TGTGCCAGCAGTTACTCGGCCAGAGCGAACACCGGGGAGCTGTTTTTT CASSYSARANTGELFF
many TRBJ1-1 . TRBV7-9 TGTGCCAGCAGCTTTCAGGGGTTTCCGAACACTGAAGCTTTCTTT CASSFQGFPNTEAFF
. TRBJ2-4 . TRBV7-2 TGTGCCAGCAGCCCAGAAGGGGGGTGGGGACTAAACATTCAGTACTTC CASSPEGGWGLNIQYF
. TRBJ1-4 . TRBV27 TGTGCCAGCAGTCCCCGGGGTCCAACTAATGAAAAACTGTTTTTT CASSPRGPTNEKLFF
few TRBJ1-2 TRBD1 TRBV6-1 TGTGCCAACGAAAAAACAGGGGAGTATGGCTACACCTTC CANEKTGEYGYTF
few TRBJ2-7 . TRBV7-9 TGTGCCAGCAGCCAGGGACAACCTTACGAGCAGTACTTC CASSQGQPYEQYF
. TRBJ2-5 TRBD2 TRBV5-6 TGTGCCAGCAGCAATGGGGGGGGGTACCAAGAGACCCAGTACTTC CASSNGGGYQETQYF
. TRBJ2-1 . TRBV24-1 TGTGCCACCAGTGATTTCCGGGCAAACAATGAGCAGTTCTTC CATSDFRANNEQFF
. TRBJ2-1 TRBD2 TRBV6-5 TGTGCCAGCAGTTACTCGGCTAGCGGGGGCAACAATGAGCAGTTCTTC CASSYSASGGNNEQFF
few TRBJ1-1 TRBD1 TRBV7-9 TGTGCCAGCAGCCCAACAGGGGGCCCCGGGGACACTGAAGCTTTCTTT CASSPTGGPGDTEAFF
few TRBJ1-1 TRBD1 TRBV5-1 TGCGCCAGCAGCACCATGAGACAGGGGGTCGAGAACACTGAAGCTTTCTTT CASSTMRQGVENTEAFF
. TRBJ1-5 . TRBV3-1 TGTGCCAGCAGCTATACAGGGTACGGACTCCTTAATCAGCCCCAGCATTTT CASSYTGYGLLNQPQHF
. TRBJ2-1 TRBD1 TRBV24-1 TGTGCCACCAGTGATTTGAACTCGGGGACAGTTTACAATGAGCAGTTCTTC CATSDLNSGTVYNEQFF